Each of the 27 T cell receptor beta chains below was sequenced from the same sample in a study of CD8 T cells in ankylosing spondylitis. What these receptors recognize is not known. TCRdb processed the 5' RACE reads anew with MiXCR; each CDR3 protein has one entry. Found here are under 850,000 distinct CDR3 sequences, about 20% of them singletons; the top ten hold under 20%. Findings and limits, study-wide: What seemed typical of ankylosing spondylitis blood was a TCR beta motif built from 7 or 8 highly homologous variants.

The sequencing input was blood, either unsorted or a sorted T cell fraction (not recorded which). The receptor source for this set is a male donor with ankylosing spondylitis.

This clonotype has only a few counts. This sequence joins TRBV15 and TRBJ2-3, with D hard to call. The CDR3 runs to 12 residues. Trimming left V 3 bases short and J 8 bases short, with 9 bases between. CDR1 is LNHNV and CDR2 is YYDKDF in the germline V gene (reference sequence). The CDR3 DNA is TGTGCCACCAGCAGCAGACAACTTACGCAGTATTTT. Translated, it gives CATSSRQLTQYF.

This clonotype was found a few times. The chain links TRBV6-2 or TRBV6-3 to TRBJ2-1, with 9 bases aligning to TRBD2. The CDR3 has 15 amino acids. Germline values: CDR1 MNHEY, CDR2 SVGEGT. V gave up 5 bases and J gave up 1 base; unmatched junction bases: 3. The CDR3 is CASSTGLASYNEQFF. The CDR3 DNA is TGTGCCAGCAGTACGGGACTAGCTTCCTACAATGAGCAGTTCTTC.

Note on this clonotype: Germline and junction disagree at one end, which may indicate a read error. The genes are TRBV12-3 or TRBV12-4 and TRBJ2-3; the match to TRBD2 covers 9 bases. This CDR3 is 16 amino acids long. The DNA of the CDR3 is TGTGCCAGCAGTTGGGGGACTAGCCCGCGCACAGATATGCAGTATTTT. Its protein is CASSWGTSPRTDMQYF.

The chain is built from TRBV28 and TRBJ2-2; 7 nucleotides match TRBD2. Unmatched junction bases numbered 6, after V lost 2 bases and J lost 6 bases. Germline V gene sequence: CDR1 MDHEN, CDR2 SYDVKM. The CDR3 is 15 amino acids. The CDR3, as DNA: TGTGCCAGCAGTTTAGGCGGGACTAAGGCCGGGGAGCTGTTTTTT. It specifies CASSLGGTKAGELFF.

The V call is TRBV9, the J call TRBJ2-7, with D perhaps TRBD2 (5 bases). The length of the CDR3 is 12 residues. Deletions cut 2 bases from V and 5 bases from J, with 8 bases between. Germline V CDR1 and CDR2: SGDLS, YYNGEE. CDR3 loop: CASSVSGNEQYF. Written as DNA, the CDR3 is TGTGCCAGCAGCGTCTCGGGGAACGAGCAGTACTTC.

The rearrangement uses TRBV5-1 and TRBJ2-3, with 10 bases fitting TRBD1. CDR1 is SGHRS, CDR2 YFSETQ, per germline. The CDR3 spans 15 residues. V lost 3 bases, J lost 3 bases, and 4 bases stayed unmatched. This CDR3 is CASSSGTGETDTQYF. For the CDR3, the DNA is TGCGCCAGCAGCTCGGGGACAGGGGAAACAGATACGCAGTATTTT.

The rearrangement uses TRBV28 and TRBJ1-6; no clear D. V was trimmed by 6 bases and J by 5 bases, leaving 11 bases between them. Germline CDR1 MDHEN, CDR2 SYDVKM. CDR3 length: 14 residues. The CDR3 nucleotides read TGTGCCAGCAGCCGTAGCCTAAATAATTCACCCCTCCACTTT. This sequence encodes CASSRSLNNSPLHF.

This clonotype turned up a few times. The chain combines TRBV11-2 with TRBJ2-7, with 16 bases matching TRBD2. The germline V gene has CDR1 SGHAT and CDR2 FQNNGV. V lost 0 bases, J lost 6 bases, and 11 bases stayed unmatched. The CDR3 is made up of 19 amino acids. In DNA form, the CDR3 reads TGTGCCAGCAGCTTAGAGTTCCGGGGGACTAGCGGGAGGGACCGCGAGCAGTACTTC. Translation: CASSLEFRGTSGRDREQYF.

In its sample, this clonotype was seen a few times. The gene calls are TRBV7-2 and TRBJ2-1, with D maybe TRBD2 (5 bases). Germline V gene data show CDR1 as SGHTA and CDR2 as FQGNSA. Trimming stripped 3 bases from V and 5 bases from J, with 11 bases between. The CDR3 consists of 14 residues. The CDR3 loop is CASSFRGSDNEQFF. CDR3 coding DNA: TGTGCCAGCAGCTTTCGGGGATCGGACAATGAGCAGTTCTTC.

The CDR3 DNA sequence: TGTGCCAGCAGTTACGTGGGGGGAACCTACGAGCAGTACTTC. Protein sequence: CASSYVGGTYEQYF. The chain employs TRBV6-2 or TRBV6-3 and TRBJ2-7; D may be TRBD2 (6 bases). Germline CDR1 is MNHEY and CDR2 is SVGEGT. V shed 2 bases and J shed 2 bases, with 10 bases lying between them. This CDR3 contains 14 residues.

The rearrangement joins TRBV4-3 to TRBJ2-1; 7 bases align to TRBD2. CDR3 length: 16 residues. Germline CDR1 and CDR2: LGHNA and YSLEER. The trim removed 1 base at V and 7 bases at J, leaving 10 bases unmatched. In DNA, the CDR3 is TGCGCCAGCAGCCAAGGTCGAGTAGCGGGCCGGAATGAGCAGTTCTTC. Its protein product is CASSQGRVAGRNEQFF.

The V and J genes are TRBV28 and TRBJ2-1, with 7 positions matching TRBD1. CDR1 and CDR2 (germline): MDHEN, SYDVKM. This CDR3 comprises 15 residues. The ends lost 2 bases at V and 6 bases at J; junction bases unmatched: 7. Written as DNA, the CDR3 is TGTGCCAGCAGTTTACTTACCGGGACAGCCAATGAGCAGTTCTTC. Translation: CASSLLTGTANEQFF.

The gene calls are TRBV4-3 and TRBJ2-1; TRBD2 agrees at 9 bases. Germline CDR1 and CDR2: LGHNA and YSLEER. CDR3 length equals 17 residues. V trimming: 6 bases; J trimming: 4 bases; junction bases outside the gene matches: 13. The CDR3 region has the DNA TGCGCCAGCAGTCCCCAGCGGGAGGTTGGCCTATACAATGAGCAGTTCTTC. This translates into CASSPQREVGLYNEQFF.

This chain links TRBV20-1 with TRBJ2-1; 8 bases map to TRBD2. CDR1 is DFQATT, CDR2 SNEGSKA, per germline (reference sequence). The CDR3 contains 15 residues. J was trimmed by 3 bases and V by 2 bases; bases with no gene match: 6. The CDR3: CSARYSGAIYNEQFF. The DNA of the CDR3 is TGCAGTGCTAGATATAGCGGGGCCATCTACAATGAGCAGTTCTTC.

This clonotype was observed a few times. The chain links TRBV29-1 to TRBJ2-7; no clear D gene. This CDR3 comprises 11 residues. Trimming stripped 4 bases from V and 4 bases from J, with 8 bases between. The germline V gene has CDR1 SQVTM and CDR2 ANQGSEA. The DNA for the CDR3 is TGCAGCGTTGCTTTAGGATACGAGCAGTACTTC. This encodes CSVALGYEQYF.

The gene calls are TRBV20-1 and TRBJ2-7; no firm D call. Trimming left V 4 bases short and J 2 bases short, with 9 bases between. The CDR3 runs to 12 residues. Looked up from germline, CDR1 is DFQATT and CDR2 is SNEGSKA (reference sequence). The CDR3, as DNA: TGCAGTGCTACGGACGAGGCCTACGAGCAGTACTTC. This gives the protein CSATDEAYEQYF.

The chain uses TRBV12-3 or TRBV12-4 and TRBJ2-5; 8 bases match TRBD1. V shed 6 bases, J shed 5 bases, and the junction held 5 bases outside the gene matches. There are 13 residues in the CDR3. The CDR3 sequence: CASRQGAVETQYF. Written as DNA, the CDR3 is TGTGCCAGCAGGCAGGGGGCAGTGGAGACCCAGTACTTC.

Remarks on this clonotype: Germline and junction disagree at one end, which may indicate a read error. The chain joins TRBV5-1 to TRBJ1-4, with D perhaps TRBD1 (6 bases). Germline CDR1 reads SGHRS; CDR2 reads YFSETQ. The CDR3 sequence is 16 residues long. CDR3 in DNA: TGCGCCAGCAGCTTGGACCCAGGGGCAACGAATGAAAAACTGTTTTTT. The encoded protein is CASSLDPGATNEKLFF.

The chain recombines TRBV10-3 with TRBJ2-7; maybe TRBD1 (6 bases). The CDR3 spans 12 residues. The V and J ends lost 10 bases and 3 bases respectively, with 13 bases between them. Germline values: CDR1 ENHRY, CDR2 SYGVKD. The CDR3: CATRGRGYEQYF. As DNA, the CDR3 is TGTGCCACCCGGGGCAGGGGCTACGAGCAGTACTTC.

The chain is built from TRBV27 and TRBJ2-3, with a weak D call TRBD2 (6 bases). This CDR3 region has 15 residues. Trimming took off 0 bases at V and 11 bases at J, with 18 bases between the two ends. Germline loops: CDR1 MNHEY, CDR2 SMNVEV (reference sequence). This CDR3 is CASSLSAGAGNRQYF. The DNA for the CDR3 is TGTGCCAGCAGTTTATCCGCCGGGGCGGGGAACAGGCAGTATTTT.

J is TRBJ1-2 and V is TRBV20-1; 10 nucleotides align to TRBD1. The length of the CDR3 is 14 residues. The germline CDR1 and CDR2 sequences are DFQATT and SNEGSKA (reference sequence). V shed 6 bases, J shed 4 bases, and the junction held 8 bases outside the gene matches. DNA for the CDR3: TGCAGTGCGAGACAGGGGGCTGGTGGCTATGGCTACACCTTC. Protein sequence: CSARQGAGGYGYTF.

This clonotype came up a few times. The DNA for the CDR3 is TGTGCCAGCTCACCACCAGGGATCACTGAAGCTTTCTTT. Translation gives CASSPPGITEAFF. V gene TRBV18 combines with J gene TRBJ1-1; no reliable D call. This CDR3 spans 13 amino acids. V was cut by 0 bases and J by 4 bases, with 6 bases left in between. The germline CDR1 and CDR2 sequences are KGHSH and LQKENI.

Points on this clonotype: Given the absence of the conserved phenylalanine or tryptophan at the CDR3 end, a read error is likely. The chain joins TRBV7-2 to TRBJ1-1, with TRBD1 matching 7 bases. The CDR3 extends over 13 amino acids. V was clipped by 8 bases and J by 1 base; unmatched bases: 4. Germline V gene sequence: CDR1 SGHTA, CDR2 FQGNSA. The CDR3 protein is CASLGQTNTEAFL. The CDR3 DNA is TGTGCCAGCTTGGGACAGACGAACACTGAAGCTTTCCTT.

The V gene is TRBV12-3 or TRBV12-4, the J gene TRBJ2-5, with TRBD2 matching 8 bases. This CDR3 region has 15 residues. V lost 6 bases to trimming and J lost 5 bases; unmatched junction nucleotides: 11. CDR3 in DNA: TGTGCCAGCAGCCCACCCACGGGGGGGCCGGAGACCCAGTACTTC. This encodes CASSPPTGGPETQYF.

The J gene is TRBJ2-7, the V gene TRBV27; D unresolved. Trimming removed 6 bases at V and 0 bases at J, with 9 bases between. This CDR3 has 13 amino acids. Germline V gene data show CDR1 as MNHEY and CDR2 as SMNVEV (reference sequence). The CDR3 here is CASSHSSSYEQYF. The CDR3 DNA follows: TGTGCCAGCAGCCACTCAAGCTCCTACGAGCAGTACTTC.

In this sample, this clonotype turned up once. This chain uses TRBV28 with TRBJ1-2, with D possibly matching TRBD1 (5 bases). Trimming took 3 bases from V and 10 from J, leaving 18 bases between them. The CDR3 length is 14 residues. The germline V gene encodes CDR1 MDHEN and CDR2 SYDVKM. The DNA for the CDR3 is TGTGCCAGCAGTTTCTCCGGGGGGAAAGGGAACTACACCTTC. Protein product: CASSFSGGKGNYTF.

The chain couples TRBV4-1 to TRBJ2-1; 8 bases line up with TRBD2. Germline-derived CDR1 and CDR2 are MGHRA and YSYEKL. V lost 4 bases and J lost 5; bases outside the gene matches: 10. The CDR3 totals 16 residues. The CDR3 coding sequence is TGCGCCAGCAGCCCCGGCCCAGCGGGAGTGGACAATGAGCAGTTCTTC. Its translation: CASSPGPAGVDNEQFF.